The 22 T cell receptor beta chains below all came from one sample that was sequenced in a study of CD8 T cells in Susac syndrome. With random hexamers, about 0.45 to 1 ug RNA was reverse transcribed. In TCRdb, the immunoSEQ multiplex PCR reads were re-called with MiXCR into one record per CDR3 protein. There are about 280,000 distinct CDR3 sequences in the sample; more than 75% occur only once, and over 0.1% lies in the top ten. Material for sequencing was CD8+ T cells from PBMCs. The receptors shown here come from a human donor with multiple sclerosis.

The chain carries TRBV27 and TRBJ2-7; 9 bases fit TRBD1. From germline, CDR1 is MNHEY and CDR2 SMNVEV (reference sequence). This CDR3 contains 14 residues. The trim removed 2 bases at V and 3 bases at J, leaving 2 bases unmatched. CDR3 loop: CASSLRGQGYEQYF. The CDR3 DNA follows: TGTGCCAGCAGTTTACGGGGACAGGGCTACGAGCAGTACTTC.

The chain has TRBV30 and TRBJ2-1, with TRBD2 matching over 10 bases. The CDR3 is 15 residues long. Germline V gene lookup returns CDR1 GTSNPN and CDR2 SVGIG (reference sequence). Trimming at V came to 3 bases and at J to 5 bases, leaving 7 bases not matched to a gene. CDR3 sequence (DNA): TGTGCCTGGAGGCCTAGCGGGAGCCTGGACAATGAGCAGTTCTTC. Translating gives CAWRPSGSLDNEQFF. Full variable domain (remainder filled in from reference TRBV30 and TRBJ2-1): SQTIHQWPATLVQPVGSPLSLECTVEGTSNPNLYWYRQAAGRGLQLLFYSVGIGQISSEVPQNLSASRPQDRQFILSSKKLLLSDSGFYLCAWRPSGSLDNEQFFGPGTRLTVL.

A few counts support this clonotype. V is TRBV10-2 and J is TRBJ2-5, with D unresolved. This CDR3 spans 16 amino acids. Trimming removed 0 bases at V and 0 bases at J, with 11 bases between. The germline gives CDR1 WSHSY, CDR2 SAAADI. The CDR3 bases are TGCGCCAGCAGTGAGTCTGGTCGACCTTACCAAGAGACCCAGTACTTC. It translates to CASSESGRPYQETQYF.

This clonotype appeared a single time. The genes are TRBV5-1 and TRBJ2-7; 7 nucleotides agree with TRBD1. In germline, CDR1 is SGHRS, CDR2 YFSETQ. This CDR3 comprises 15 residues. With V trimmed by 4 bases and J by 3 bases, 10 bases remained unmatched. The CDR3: CASSPGTGVYYEQYF. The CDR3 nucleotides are TGCGCCAGCAGCCCCGGAACAGGGGTTTACTACGAGCAGTACTTC.

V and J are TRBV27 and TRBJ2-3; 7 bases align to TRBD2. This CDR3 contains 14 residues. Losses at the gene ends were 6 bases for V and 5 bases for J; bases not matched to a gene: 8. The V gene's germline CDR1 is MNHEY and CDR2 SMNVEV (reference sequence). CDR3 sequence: CASRWGGIRDTQYF. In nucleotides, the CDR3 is TGTGCCAGCAGGTGGGGAGGGATTCGAGATACGCAGTATTTT.

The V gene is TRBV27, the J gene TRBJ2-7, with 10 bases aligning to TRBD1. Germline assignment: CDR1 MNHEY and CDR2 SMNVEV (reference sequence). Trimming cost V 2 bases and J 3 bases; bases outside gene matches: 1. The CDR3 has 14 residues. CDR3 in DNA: TGTGCCAGCAGTTTACGGACAGGGGGCTACGAGCAGTACTTC. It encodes CASSLRTGGYEQYF.

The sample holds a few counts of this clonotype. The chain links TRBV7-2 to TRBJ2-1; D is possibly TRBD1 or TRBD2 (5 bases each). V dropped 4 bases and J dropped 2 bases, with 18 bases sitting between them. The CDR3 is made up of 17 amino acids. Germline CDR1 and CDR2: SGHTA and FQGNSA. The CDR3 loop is CASSSKVGDAAYNEQFF. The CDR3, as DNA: TGTGCCAGCAGCTCCAAAGTCGGGGACGCGGCCTACAATGAGCAGTTCTTC.

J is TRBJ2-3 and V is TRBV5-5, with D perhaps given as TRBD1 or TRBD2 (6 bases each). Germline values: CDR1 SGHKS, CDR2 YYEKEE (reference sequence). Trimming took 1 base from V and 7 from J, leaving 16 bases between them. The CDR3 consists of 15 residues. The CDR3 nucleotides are TGTGCCAGCAGCTTGTTGGTACAGGGAGGACATACGCAGTATTTT. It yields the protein CASSLLVQGGHTQYF.

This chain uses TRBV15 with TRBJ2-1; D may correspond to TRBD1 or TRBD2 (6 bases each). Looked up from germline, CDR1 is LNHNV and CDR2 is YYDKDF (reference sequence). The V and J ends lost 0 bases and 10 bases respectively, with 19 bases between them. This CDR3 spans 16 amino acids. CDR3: CATSREGQSEEGEQFF. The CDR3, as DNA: TGTGCCACCAGCAGAGAAGGACAGTCTGAGGAGGGCGAGCAGTTCTTC.

The CDR3 is CASSPLSFDRGLGGSSYEQYF. The CDR3 DNA sequence: TGTGCCAGCTCACCACTGAGTTTTGACAGGGGGCTTGGCGGGAGCTCCTACGAGCAGTACTTC. The rearrangement joins TRBV18 to TRBJ2-7; TRBD1 agrees at 10 bases. There are 21 residues in the CDR3. The V gene's germline CDR1 is KGHSH and CDR2 LQKENI. Trimming cost V 1 base and J 0 bases; bases outside gene matches: 18.

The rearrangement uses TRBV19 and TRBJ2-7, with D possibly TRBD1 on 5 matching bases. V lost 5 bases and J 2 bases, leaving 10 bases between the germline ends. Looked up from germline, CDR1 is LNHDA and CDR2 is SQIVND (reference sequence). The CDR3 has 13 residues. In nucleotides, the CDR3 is TGTGCCAGTAGTGCACAGGCTACCTACGAGCAGTACTTC. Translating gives CASSAQATYEQYF.

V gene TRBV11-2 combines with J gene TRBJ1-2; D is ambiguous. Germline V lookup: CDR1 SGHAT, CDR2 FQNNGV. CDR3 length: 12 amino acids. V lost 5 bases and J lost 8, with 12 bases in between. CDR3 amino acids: CASSLGRYGYTF. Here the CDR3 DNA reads TGTGCCAGCAGCCTCGGCCGGTACGGCTACACCTTC.

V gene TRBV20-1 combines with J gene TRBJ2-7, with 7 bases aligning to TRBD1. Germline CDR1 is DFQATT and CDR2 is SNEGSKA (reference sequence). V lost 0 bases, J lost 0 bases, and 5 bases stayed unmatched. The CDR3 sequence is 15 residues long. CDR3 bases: TGCAGTGCTAGAGATCCGAGGGGGCCCTCCTACGAGCAGTACTTC. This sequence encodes CSARDPRGPSYEQYF.

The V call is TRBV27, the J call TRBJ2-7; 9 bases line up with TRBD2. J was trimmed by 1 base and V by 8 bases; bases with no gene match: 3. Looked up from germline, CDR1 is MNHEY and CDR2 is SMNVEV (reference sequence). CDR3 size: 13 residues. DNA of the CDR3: TGTGCCAGCGCGGCGGGAGGGTCCTACGAGCAGTACTTC. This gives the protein CASAAGGSYEQYF.

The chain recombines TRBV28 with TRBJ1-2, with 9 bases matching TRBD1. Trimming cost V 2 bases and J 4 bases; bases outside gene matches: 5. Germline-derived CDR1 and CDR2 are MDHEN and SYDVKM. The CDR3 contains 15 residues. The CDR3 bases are TGTGCCAGCAGTTTAGGGAGACAGGGGGTCTATGGCTACACCTTC. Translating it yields CASSLGRQGVYGYTF.

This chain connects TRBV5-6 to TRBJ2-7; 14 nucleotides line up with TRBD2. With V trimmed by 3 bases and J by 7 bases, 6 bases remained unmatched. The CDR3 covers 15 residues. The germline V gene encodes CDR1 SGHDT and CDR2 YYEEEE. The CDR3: CASSSEGLAGVEQYF. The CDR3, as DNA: TGTGCCAGCAGCTCGGAGGGACTAGCGGGAGTTGAGCAGTACTTC. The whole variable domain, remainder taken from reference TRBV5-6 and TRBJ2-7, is DAGVTQSPTHLIKTRGQQVTLRCSPKSGHDTVSWYQQALGQGPQFIFQYYEEEERQRGNFPDRFSGHQFPNYSSELNVNALLLGDSALYLCASSSEGLAGVEQYFGPGTRLTVT.

CDR3 nucleotides: TGTGCCATCAGTGACGACGGGAGGGCGAACACCGGGGAGCTGTTTTTT. Its protein product is CAISDDGRANTGELFF. This chain uses TRBV10-3 with TRBJ2-2; 8 nucleotides agree with TRBD2. CDR3 length equals 16 residues. Germline CDR1 ENHRY, CDR2 SYGVKD. The trim removed 3 bases at V and 0 bases at J, leaving 3 bases unmatched.

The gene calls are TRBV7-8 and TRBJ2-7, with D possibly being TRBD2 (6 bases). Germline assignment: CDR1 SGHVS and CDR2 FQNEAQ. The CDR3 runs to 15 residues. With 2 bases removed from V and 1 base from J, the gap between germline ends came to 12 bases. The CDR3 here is CASSLRRERSYEQYF. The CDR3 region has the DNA TGTGCCAGCAGCTTAAGACGGGAGCGGTCCTACGAGCAGTACTTC.

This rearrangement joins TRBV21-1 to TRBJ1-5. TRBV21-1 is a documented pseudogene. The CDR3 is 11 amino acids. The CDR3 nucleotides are TGTGCCAGCACCACCAATCAGCCCCAGCATTTT. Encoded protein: CASTTNQPQHF.

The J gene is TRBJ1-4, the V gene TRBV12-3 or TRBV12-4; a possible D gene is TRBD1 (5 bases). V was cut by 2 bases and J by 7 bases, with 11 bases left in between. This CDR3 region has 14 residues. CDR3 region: CASSLRQGREKLFF. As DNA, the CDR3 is TGTGCCAGCAGTTTAAGGCAGGGACGTGAAAAACTGTTTTTT.

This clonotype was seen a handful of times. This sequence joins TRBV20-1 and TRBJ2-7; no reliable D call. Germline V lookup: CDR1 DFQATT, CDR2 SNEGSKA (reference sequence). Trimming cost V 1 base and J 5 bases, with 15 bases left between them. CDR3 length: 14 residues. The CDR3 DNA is TGCAGTGCTAGAGGCTTGGCCCGTTGGGACGAGCAGTACTTC. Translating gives CSARGLARWDEQYF.

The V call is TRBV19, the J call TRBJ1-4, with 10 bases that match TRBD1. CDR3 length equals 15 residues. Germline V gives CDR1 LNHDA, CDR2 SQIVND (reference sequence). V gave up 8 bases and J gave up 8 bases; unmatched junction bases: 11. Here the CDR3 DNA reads TGTGCCAGTTCGGGGTTGGACAGGGGGATAGAAAAACTGTTTTTT. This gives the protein CASSGLDRGIEKLFF.